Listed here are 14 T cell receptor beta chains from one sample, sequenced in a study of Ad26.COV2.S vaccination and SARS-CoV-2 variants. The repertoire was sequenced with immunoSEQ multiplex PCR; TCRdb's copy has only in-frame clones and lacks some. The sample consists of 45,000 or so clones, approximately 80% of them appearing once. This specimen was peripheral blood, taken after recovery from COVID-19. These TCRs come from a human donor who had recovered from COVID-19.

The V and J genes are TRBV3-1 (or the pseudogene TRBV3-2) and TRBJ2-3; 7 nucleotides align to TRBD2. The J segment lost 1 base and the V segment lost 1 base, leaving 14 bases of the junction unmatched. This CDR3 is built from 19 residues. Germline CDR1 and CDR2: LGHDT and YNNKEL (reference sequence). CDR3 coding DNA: TGTGCCAGCAGCCAAGTAAAGGGGAGGGTCTGGACGGGCACAGATACGCAGTATTTT. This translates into CASSQVKGRVWTGTDTQYF.

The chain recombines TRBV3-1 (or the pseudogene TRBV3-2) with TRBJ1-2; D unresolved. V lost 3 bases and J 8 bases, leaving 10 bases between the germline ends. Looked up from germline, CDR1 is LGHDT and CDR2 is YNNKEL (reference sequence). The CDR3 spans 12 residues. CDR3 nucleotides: TGTGCCAGCAGCCATCCCCGAGGAGGCTACACCTTC. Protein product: CASSHPRGGYTF.

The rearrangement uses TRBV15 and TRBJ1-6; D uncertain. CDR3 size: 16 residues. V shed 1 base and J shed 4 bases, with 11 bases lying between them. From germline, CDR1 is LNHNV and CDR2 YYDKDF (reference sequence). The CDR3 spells CATSRGAAGYNSPLHF. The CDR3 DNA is TGTGCCACCAGCAGAGGGGCTGCGGGGTATAATTCACCCCTCCACTTT.

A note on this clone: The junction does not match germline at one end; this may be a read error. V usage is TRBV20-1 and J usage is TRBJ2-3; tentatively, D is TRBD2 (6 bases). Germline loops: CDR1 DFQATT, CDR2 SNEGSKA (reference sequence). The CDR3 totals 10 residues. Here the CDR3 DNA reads TGCAGTGCTAGAGAGGGGGACTCTGCTTTT. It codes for CSAREGDSAF.

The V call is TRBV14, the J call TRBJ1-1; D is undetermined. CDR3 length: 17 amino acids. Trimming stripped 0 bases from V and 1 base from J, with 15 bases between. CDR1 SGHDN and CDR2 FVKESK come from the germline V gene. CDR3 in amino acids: CASSQDFVGGRNTEAFF. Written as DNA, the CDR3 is TGTGCCAGCAGCCAAGATTTTGTGGGAGGGAGGAACACTGAAGCTTTCTTT.

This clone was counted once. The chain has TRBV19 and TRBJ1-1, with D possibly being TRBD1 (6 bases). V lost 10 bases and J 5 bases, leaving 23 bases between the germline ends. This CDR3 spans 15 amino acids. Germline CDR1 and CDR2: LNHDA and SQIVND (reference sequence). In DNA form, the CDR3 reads TGTGCCATCGCGCCGGGGGGGGCGCGGGGGACTGAAGCTTTCTTT. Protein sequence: CAIAPGGARGTEAFF.

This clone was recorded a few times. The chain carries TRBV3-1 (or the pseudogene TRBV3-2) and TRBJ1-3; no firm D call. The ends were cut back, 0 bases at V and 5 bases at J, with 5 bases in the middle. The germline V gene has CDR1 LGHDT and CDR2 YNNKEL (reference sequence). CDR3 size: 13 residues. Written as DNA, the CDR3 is TGTGCCAGCAGCCAAGATTACCGAAACACCATATATTTT. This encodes CASSQDYRNTIYF.

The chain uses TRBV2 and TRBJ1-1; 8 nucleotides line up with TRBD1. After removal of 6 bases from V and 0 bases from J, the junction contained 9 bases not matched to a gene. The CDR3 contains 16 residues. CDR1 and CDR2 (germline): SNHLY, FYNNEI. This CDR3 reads CASRRRQGPMNTEAFF. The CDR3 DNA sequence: TGTGCCAGCAGGAGACGACAGGGGCCCATGAACACTGAAGCTTTCTTT.

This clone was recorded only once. The CDR3 sequence is CASSRTGEDSPLHF. The CDR3 region has the DNA TGCGCCAGCAGTCGGACAGGGGAGGATTCACCCCTCCACTTT. The chain uses TRBV5-1 and TRBJ1-6; 9 bases map to TRBD1. Per germline, CDR1 SGHRS and CDR2 YFSETQ. With V trimmed by 5 bases and J by 8 bases, 5 bases remained unmatched. CDR3 length: 14 residues.

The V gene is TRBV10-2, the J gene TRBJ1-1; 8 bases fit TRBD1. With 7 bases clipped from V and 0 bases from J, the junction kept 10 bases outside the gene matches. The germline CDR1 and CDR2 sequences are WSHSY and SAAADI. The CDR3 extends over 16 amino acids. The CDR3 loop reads CASIKRQGAMNTEAFF. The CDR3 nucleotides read TGCGCCAGCATTAAGCGTCAGGGGGCTATGAACACTGAAGCTTTCTTT.

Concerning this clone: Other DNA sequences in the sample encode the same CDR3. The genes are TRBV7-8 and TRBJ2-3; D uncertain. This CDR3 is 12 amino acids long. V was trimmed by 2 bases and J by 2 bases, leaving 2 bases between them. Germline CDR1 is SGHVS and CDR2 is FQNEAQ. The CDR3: CASSLSTDTQYF. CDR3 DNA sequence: TGTGCCAGCAGCTTATCCACAGATACGCAGTATTTT.

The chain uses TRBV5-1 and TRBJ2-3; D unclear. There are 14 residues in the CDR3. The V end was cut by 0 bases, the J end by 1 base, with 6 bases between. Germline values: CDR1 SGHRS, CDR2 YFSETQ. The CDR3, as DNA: TGCGCCAGCAGCTTGGATCCGGGCACAGATACGCAGTATTTT. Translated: CASSLDPGTDTQYF.

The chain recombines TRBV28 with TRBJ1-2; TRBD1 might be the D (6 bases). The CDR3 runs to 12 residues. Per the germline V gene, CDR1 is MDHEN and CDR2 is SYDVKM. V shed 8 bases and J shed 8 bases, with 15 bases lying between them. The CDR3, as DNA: TGTGCCAGCGGGCTTAACAGGGTCGGCTACACCTTC. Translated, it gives CASGLNRVGYTF.

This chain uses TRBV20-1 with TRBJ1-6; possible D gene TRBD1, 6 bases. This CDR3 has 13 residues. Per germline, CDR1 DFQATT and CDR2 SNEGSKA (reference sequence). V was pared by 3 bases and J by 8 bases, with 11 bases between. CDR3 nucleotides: TGCAGTGCTAGTACACAGGGCTATTCACCCCTCCACTTT. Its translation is CSASTQGYSPLHF.